This T cell receptor (beta chain) was recovered during a study of somatic mutations in cytotoxic T cells in rheumatoid arthritis. Whole-study context: Some V beta antibody-stained T-cell populations were flow-sorted at nearly 100% purity, including V beta1+ cells sequenced for TCRB.

Study results and caveats: What antigens the expanded CD8+ clones targeted remained unknown. Any difference in CD8+ T-cell clonality between patients who had rheumatoid arthritis and healthy controls who were age-matched was not statistically significant.

The protocol was immunoSEQ multiplex PCR, while the TCRdb copy is restricted to in-frame clones and leaves out a portion. The data hold some 15,000 clones, with 79% observed a single time. The CD4+ and CD8+ fractions came from positive magnetic bead selection and were purity-checked by flow cytometry. Concerning this clone: Its antigen is unknown.

The germline V and J ends were trimmed by 8 bases and 0 bases, with 12 bases remaining between them. This CDR3 spans 14 amino acids. Germline assignment: CDR1 MDHEN and CDR2 SYDVKM. The rearrangement links TRBV28 to TRBJ2-3; D perhaps matches TRBD1 (6 bases). The TCR originated in an adult with rheumatoid arthritis. Sequencing was carried out using CD8+ T cells sorted from blood. Written as DNA, the CDR3 is TGTGCCAGCTCTCTGGGGGCTAGCACAGATACGCAGTATTTT. Its translation is CASSLGASTDTQYF.